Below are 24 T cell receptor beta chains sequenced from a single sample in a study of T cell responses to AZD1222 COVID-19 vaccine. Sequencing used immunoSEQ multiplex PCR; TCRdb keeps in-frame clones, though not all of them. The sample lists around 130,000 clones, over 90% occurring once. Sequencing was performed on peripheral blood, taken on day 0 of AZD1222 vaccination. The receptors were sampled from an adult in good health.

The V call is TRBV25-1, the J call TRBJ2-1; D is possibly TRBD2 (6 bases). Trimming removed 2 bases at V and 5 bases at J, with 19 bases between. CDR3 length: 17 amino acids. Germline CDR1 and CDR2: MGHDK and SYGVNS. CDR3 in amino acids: CASSEGTPSYLDNEQFF. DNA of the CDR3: TGTGCCAGCAGTGAAGGGACTCCCTCGTACCTGGACAATGAGCAGTTCTTC.

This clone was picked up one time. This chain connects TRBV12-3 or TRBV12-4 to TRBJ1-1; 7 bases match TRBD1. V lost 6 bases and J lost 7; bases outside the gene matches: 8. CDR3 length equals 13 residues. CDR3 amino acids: CASSKTGPIEAFF. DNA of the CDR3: TGTGCCAGCAGCAAGACAGGGCCGATTGAAGCTTTCTTT.

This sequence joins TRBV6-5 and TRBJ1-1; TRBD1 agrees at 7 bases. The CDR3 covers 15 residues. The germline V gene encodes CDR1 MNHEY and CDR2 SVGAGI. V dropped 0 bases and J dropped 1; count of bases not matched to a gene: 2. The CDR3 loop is CASSYSAGGNTEAFF. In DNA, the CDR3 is TGTGCCAGCAGTTACTCGGCAGGGGGGAACACTGAAGCTTTCTTT.

The CDR3 nucleotides read TGTGCCAGCAGCTTGGACCTGAACACTGAAGCTTTCTTT. It is translated as CASSLDLNTEAFF. J is TRBJ1-1 and V is TRBV5-4, with D unclear. The CDR3 is 13 amino acids. The V gene lost 0 bases and the J gene lost 0 bases, with 3 bases spanning the gap. CDR1 and CDR2 (germline): SGHNT, YYREEE (reference sequence).

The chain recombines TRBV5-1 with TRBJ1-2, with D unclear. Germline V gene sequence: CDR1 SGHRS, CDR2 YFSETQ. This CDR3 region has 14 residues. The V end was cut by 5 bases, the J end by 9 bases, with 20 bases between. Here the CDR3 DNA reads TGCGCCAGCAGAAGCACAGTTGGGGTTATTAGCTACACCTTC. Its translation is CASRSTVGVISYTF.

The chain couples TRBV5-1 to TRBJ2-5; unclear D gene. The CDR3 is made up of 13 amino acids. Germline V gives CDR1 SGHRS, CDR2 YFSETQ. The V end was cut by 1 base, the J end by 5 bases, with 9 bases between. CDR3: CASSLLTSETQYF. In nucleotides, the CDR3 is TGCGCCAGCAGCTTGCTTACGAGCGAGACCCAGTACTTC.

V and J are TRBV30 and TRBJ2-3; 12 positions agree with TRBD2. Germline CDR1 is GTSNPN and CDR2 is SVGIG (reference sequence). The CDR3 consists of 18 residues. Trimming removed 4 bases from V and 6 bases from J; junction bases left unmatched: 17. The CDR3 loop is CAWTAARLAGGPRDTQYF. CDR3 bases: TGTGCCTGGACCGCCGCCCGTCTAGCGGGGGGGCCGCGGGATACGCAGTATTTT. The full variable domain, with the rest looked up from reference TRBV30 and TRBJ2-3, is SQTIHQWPATLVQPVGSPLSLECTVEGTSNPNLYWYRQAAGRGLQLLFYSVGIGQISSEVPQNLSASRPQDRQFILSSKKLLLSDSGFYLCAWTAARLAGGPRDTQYFGPGTRLTVL.

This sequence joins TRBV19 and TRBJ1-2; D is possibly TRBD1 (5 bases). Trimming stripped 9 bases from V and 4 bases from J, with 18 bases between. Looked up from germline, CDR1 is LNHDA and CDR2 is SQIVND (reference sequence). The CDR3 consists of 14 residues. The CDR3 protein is CASCGTGGSYGYTF. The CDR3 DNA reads TGTGCCAGCTGTGGGACGGGAGGCTCCTATGGCTACACCTTC.

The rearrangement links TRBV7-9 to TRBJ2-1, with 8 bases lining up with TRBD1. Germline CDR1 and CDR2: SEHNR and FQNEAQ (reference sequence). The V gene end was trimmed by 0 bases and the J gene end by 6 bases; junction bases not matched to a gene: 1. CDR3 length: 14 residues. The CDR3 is CASSLAGQANEQFF. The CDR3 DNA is TGTGCCAGCAGCTTAGCGGGACAGGCCAATGAGCAGTTCTTC. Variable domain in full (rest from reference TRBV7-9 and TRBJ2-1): DTGVSQNPRHKITKRGQNVTFRCDPISEHNRLYWYRQTLGQGPEFLTYFQNEAQLEKSRLLSDRFSAERPKGSFSTLEIQRTEQGDSAMYLCASSLAGQANEQFFGPGTRLTVL.

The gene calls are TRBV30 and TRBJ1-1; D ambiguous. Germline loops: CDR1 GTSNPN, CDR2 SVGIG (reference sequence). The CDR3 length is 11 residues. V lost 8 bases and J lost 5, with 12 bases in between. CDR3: CAGTQKTEAFF. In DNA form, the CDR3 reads TGTGCCGGTACCCAGAAAACTGAAGCTTTCTTT.

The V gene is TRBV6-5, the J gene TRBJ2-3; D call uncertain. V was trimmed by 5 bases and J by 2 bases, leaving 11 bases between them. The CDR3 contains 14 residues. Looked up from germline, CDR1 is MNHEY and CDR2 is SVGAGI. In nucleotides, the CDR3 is TGTGCCAGCAGTCGGTTGTTCTACACAGATACGCAGTATTTT. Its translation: CASSRLFYTDTQYF.

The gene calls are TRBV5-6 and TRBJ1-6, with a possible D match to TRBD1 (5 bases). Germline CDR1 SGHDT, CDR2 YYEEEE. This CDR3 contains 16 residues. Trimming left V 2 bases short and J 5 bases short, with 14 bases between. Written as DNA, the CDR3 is TGTGCCAGCAGCTTCCGGAGGGGCTTGAATAATTCACCCCTCCACTTT. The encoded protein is CASSFRRGLNNSPLHF.

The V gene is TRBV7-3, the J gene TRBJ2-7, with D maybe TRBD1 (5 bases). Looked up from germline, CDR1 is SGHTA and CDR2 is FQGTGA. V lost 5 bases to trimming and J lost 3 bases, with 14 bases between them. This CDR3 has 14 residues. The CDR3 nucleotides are TGTGCCAGCAGCCTGGCAGGGATCGGCTACGAGCAGTACTTC. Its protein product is CASSLAGIGYEQYF.

The CDR3: CASRRDHRDVSNQPQHF. As DNA, the CDR3 is TGTGCCAGTAGGCGGGACCACCGGGACGTAAGCAATCAGCCCCAGCATTTT. J is TRBJ1-5 and V is TRBV19, with D possibly being TRBD1 (5 bases). The V end was cut by 6 bases, the J end by 1 base, with 19 bases between. Germline V lookup: CDR1 LNHDA, CDR2 SQIVND (reference sequence). This CDR3 spans 17 amino acids. The full variable domain, in which reference TRBV19 and TRBJ1-5 provide the parts outside the CDR3, is DGGITQSPKYLFRKEGQNVTLSCEQNLNHDAMYWYRQDPGQGLRLIYYSQIVNDFQKGDIAEGYSVSREKKESFPLTVTSAQKNPTAFYLCASRRDHRDVSNQPQHFGDGTRLSIL.

CDR3 sequence reads: CASSQRQGADGYTF. CDR3 sequence (DNA): TGCGCCAGCAGCCAACGACAGGGGGCGGATGGCTACACCTTC. The chain is built from TRBV5-1 and TRBJ1-2, with TRBD1 matching over 10 bases. From germline, CDR1 is SGHRS and CDR2 YFSETQ. Trimming at V came to 4 bases and at J to 6 bases, leaving 6 bases not matched to a gene. The CDR3 contains 14 residues.

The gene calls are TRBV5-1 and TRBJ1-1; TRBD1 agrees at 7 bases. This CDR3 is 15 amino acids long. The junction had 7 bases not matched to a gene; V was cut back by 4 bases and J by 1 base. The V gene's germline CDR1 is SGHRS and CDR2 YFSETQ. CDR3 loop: CASSRQGRTNTEAFF. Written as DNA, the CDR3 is TGCGCCAGCAGCCGACAGGGCCGGACGAACACTGAAGCTTTCTTT.

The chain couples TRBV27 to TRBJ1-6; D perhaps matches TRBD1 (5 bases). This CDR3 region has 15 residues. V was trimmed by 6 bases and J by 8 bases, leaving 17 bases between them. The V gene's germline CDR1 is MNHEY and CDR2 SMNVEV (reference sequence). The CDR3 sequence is CASSGDPRRDSPLHF. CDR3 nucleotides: TGTGCCAGCAGCGGGGACCCGAGAAGAGATTCACCCCTCCACTTT.

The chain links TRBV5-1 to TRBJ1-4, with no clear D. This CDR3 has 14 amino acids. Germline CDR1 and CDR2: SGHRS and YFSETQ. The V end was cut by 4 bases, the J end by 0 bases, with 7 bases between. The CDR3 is CASSRMATNEKLFF. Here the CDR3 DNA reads TGCGCCAGCAGCCGAATGGCAACTAATGAAAAACTGTTTTTT.

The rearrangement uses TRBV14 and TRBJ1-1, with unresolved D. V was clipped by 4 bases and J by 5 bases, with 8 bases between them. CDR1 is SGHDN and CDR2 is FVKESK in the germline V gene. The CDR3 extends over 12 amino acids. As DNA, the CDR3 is TGTGCCAGCAGCCGGGTTCCGACTGAAGCTTTCTTT. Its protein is CASSRVPTEAFF.

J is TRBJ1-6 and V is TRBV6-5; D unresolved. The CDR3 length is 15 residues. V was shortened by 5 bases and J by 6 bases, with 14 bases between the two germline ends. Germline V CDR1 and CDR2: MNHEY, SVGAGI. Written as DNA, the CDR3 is TGTGCCAGCAGTCCCGACCCTGGGCGTAATTCACCCCTCCACTTT. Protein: CASSPDPGRNSPLHF.

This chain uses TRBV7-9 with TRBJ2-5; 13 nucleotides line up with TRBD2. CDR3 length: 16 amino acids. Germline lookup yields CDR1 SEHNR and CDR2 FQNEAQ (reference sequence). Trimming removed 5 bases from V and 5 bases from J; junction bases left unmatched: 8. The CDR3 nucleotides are TGTGCCAGCAGCCTGGGGACTAGCGGGGCCGGGGAGACCCAGTACTTC. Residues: CASSLGTSGAGETQYF. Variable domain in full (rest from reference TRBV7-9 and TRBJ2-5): DTGVSQNPRHKITKRGQNVTFRCDPISEHNRLYWYRQTLGQGPEFLTYFQNEAQLEKSRLLSDRFSAERPKGSFSTLEIQRTEQGDSAMYLCASSLGTSGAGETQYFGPGTRLLVL.

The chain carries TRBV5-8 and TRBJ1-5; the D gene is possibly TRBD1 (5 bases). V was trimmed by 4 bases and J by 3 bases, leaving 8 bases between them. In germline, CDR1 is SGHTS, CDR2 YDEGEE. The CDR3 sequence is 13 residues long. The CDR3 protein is CASSAGANQPQHF. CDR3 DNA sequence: TGTGCCAGCAGCGCCGGGGCCAATCAGCCCCAGCATTTT.

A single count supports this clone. In DNA, the CDR3 is TGTGCCAGCAGCGTGTTGGACACTAATAACTATGGCTACACCTTC. Its translation: CASSVLDTNNYGYTF. The rearrangement joins TRBV9 to TRBJ1-2, with a tentative D call TRBD1 (5 bases). The CDR3 contains 15 residues. V was trimmed by 2 bases and J by 1 base, leaving 12 bases between them. Per germline, CDR1 SGDLS and CDR2 YYNGEE.

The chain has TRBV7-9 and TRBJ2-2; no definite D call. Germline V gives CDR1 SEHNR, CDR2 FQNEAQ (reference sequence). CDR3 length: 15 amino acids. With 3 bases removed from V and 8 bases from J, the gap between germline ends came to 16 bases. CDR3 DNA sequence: TGTGCCAGCAGCTTTTACGGCGGTGATTTGGGGGAGCTGTTTTTT. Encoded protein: CASSFYGGDLGELFF.